A single sample gave rise to the 3 T cell receptor beta chains below, sequenced in a study of T cell responses to AZD1222 COVID-19 vaccine. Some clones are missing from TCRdb's copy, which holds only in-frame ones; the method was immunoSEQ multiplex PCR. The repertoire consists of approximately 110,000 clones, with around 85% occurring once and the leading ten covering approximately 6.2%. Material: peripheral blood, obtained on day 0 of AZD1222 vaccination. These receptors originate from an adult in good health.

This chain links TRBV7-2 with TRBJ1-3; D is unclear. V shed 5 bases and J shed 4 bases, with 3 bases lying between them. From germline, CDR1 is SGHTA and CDR2 FQGNSA. The CDR3 extends over 11 amino acids. Here the CDR3 reads CASSRGNTIYF. The CDR3 DNA reads TGTGCCAGCAGCCGAGGAAACACCATATATTTT.

This sequence joins TRBV28 and TRBJ2-7; D unresolved. Per germline, CDR1 MDHEN and CDR2 SYDVKM. Deletions cut 8 bases from V and 1 base from J, with 9 bases between. This CDR3 spans 12 amino acids. The CDR3 is CASCRLSYEQYF. The CDR3 bases are TGTGCCAGCTGCAGGTTGTCCTACGAGCAGTACTTC.

V is TRBV11-2 and J is TRBJ2-7, with 7 nucleotides matching TRBD1. V lost 3 bases, J lost 1 base, and 3 bases stayed unmatched. Germline assignment: CDR1 SGHAT and CDR2 FQNNGV. The CDR3 spans 14 residues. The CDR3 sequence: CASSFGQASYEQYF. CDR3 coding DNA: TGTGCCAGCAGCTTTGGACAGGCATCCTACGAGCAGTACTTC.